The present T cell receptor beta chain was sequenced within a study of regulatory T cells in long-lasting Graves disease. Time point here: persistent/refractory GD, antithyroid drugs over 5 years with positive TRAb. PBMC-extracted RNA yielded the TCR library. Building of the TCR beta libraries involved iRepertoire HTBI primers and Arm-PCR of CDR3 regions. TCRdb used MiXCR to reprocess the multiplex PCR reads, holding one entry per CDR3 protein. The table includes some 430,000 distinct CDR3 sequences, about 22% detected once. The germline gives CDR1 MNHEY, CDR2 SMNVEV (reference sequence). Trimming took 7 bases from V and 2 from J, leaving 11 bases between them. This CDR3 comprises 13 residues.

The J gene is TRBJ1-1, the V gene TRBV27; D not certain. This specimen was peripheral blood mononuclear cells (PBMCs), taken when the disease was refractory, from a patient treated with antithyroid drugs. The sequence derives from a female donor with Graves disease. The chain's CDR3 is CASNYRSNTEAFF. CDR3 nucleotides: TGTGCCAGCAATTACCGTTCAAACACTGAAGCTTTCTTT.